This TCR beta chain was sequenced for a study of radiation and T cells in renal cell carcinoma. TCRdb keeps only in-frame clones here, not all; method: immunoSEQ multiplex PCR. The repertoire holds roughly 160,000 clones, with 88% as singletons. As for time point: blood 4 weeks post-SBRT, at nephrectomy. As to treatment: 15 Gy SBRT to primary tumor, nephrectomy 4 weeks later. In germline, CDR1 is SNHLY, CDR2 FYNNEI. V shed 7 bases and J shed 0 bases, with 15 bases lying between them. This CDR3 region has 15 residues. Details on this clone: Its antigen remains unidentified.

General study findings and limits: Baseline intratumoral clonotype presence is unknown without pretreatment biopsies.

Sequencing used blood, obtained from a patient whose treatment included radiotherapy and nephrectomy. This rearrangement joins TRBV2 to TRBJ1-1, with D possibly TRBD1 on 5 matching bases. The sequence derives from a woman aged 45-65 years with renal cell carcinoma. The CDR3 loop is CASKPGRQLNTEAFF. Written as DNA, the CDR3 is TGTGCCAGCAAACCCGGGCGACAGCTGAACACTGAAGCTTTCTTT.